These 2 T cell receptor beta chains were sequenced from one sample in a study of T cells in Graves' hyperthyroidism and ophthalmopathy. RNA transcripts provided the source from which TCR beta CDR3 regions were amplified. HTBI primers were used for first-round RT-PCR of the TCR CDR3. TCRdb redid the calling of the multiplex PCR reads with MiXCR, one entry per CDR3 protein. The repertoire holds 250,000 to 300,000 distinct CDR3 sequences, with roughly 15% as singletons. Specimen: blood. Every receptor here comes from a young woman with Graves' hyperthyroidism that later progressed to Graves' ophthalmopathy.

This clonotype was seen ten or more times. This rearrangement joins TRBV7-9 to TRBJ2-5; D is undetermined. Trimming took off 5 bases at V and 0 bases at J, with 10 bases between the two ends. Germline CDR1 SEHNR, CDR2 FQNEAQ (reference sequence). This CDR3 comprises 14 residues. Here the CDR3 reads CASSRDTNQETQYF. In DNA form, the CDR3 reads TGTGCCAGCAGCAGAGACACGAACCAAGAGACCCAGTACTTC.

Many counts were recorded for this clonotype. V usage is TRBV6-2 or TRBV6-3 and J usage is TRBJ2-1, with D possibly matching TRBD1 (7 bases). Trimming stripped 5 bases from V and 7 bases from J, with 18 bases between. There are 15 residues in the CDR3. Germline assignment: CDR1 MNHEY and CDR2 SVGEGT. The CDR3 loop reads CASSPLRAGGNEQFF. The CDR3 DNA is TGTGCCAGCAGTCCCCTCCGGGCAGGGGGGAATGAGCAGTTCTTC.